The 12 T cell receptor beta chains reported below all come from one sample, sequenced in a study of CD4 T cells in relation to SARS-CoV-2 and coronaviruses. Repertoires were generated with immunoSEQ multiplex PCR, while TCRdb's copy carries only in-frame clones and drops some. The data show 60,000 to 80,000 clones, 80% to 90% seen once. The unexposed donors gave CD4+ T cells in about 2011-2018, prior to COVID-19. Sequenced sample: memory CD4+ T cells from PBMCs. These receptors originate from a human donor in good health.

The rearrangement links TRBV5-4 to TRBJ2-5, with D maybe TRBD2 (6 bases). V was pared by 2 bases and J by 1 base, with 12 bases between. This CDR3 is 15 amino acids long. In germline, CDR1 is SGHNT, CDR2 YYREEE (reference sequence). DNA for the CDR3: TGTGCCAGCAGCTTAGTGGGAGGACGCCAAGAGACCCAGTACTTC. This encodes CASSLVGGRQETQYF. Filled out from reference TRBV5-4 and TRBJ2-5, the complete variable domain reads ETGVTQSPTHLIKTRGQQVTLRCSSQSGHNTVSWYQQALGQGPQFIFQYYREEENGRGNFPPRFSGLQFPNYSSELNVNALELDDSALYLCASSLVGGRQETQYFGPGTRLLVL.

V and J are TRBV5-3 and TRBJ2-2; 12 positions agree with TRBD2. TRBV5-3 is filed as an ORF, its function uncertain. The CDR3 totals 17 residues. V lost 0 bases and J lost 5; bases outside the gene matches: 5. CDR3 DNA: TGTGCCAGAAGCTTGGAAGCTAGCGGGGGGGCAACCGGGGAGCTGTTTTTT. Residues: CARSLEASGGATGELFF.

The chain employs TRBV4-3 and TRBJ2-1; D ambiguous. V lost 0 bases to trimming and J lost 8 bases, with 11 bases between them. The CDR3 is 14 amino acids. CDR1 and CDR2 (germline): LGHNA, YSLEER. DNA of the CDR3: TGCGCCAGCAGCCAAGATAGCAGATTTTATGAGCAGTTCTTC. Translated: CASSQDSRFYEQFF.

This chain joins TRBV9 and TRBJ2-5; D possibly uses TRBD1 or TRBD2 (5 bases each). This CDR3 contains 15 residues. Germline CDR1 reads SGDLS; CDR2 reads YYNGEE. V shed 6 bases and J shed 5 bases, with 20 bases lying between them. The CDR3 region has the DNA TGTGCCAGCACGCCCGTGGGGACGGCTTGGGAGACCCAGTACTTC. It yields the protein CASTPVGTAWETQYF.

In DNA, the CDR3 is TGTGCCAGCAGCTTGAAGGAGAAGAACACTGAAGCTTTCTTT. Its protein product is CASSLKEKNTEAFF. The J gene is TRBJ1-1, the V gene TRBV5-4, with D hard to call. CDR3 length: 14 amino acids. Between the trimmed V and J ends, which lost 1 base and 1 base, there was a span of 8 bases. Germline CDR1 reads SGHNT; CDR2 reads YYREEE (reference sequence).

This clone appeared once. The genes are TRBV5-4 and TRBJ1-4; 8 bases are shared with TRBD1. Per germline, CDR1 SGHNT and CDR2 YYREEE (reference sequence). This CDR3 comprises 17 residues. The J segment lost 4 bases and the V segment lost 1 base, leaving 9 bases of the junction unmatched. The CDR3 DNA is TGTGCCAGCAGCTTGATCGCTTCAGGGGGCGTTAATGAAAAACTGTTTTTT. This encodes CASSLIASGGVNEKLFF.

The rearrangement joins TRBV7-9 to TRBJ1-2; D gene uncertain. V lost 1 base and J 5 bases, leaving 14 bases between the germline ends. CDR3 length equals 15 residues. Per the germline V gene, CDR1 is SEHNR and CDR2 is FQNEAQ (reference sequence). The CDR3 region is CASSLGGSAWYGYTF. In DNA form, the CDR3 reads TGTGCCAGCAGCTTAGGGGGTTCCGCTTGGTATGGCTACACCTTC.

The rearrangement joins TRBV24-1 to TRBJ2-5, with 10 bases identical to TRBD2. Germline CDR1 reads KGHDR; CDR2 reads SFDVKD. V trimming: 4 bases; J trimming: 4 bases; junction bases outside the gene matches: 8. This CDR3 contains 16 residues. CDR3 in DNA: TGTGCCACCAGTGACAGGACTAGCGGCTCGGGAGAGACCCAGTACTTC. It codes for CATSDRTSGSGETQYF.

The DNA of the CDR3 is TGTGCCAGCAGTTTCACCTGGACTGGGTCGGGTGAGCAGTTCTTC. Translation gives CASSFTWTGSGEQFF. The rearrangement links TRBV27 to TRBJ2-1; perhaps TRBD2 as D (5 bases). Per the germline V gene, CDR1 is MNHEY and CDR2 is SMNVEV (reference sequence). This CDR3 has 15 residues. V was trimmed by 3 bases and J by 9 bases, leaving 18 bases between them.

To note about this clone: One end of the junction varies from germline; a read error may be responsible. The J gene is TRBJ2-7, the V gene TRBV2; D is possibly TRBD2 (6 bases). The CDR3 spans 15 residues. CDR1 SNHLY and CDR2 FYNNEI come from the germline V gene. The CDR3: CASREGTVSSYEQYF. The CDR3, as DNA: TGTGCCAGCAGGGAAGGGACTGTGAGCTCCTACGAGCAGTACTTC. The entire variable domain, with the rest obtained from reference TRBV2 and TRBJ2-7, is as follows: EPEVTQTPSHQVTQMGQEVILRCVPISNHLYFYWYRQILGQKVEFLVSFYNNEISEKSEIFDDQFSVERPDGSNFTLKIRSTKLEDSAMYFCASREGTVSSYEQYFGPGTRLTVT.

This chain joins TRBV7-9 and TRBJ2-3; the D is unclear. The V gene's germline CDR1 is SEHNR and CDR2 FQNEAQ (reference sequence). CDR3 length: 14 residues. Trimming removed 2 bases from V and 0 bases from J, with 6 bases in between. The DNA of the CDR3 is TGTGCCAGCAGCTTAAGTTCTAGCACAGATACGCAGTATTTT. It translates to CASSLSSSTDTQYF.

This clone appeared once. The CDR3 reads CASSLGPAAAELFF. The CDR3 DNA reads as TGTGCCAGCAGCTTAGGGCCAGCGGCCGCGGAGCTGTTTTTT. This chain connects TRBV7-2 to TRBJ2-2; a possible D gene is TRBD2 (5 bases). The V end was cut by 1 base, the J end by 10 bases, with 13 bases between. From germline, CDR1 is SGHTA and CDR2 FQGNSA. This CDR3 comprises 14 residues. The full variable domain, in which reference TRBV7-2 and TRBJ2-2 provide the parts outside the CDR3, is GAGVSQSPSNKVTEKGKDVELRCDPISGHTALYWYRQSLGQGLEFLIYFQGNSAPDKSGLPSDRFSAERTGGSVSTLTIQRTQQEDSAVYLCASSLGPAAAELFFGEGSRLTVL.